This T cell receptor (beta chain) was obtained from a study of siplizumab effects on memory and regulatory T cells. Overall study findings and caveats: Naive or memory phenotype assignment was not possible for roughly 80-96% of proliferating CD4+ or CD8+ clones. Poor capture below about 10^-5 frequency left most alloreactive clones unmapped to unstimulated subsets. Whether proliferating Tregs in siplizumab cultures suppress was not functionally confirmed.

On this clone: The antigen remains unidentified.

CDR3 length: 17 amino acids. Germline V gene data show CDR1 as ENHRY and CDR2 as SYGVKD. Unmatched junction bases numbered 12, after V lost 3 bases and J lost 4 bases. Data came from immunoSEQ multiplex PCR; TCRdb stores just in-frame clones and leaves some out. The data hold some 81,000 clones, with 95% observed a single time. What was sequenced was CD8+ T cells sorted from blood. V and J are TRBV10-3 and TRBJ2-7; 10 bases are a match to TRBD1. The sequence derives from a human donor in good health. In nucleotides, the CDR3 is TGTGCCATCAGTGAAACGACGACAGGGGGCCGGCATTACGAGCAGTACTTC. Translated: CAISETTTGGRHYEQYF.